The T cell receptor (beta chain) under discussion was sequenced for a study of blood T cell repertoires in COVID-19. Study in general: Acute and convalescent COVID-19 specimens originated in the United States, Italy and Spain. Nucleic acid was either cDNA or gDNA, and it came from T cells, B-cell-depleted T cells, or PBMCs.

The authors' processing: Estimated nucleated cell counts came from reference gene primer amplification. Measured with immunoSEQ multiplex PCR; TCRdb has only the in-frame clones, and not every one. The V and J calls and clone size are taken from that table; D and trimming were inferred from the DNA. Of fewer than 250,000 clones in the sample, roughly 90% were seen once. The CDR3 has 15 amino acids. V lost 3 bases to trimming and J lost 8 bases, with 18 bases between them. Germline loops: CDR1 KGHDR, CDR2 SFDVKD. The chain uses TRBV24-1 and TRBJ1-2; D is ambiguous. This TCR derives from a woman between 45 and 65 years old with acute or convalescent COVID-19. The source material was peripheral blood. The CDR3 DNA reads as TGTGCCACCAGTGATCCTTCACTCAACCTAGAAGGCTACACCTTC. It yields the protein CATSDPSLNLEGYTF.